A single sample is the source of the 22 T cell receptor beta chains below, sequenced in a study of blood T cells in healthy people across ages. For the second PCR, which ran for about 6 to 11 cycles, a sample-barcoded 5' primer and a J-beta primer mix were used. Each CDR3 protein is one row after TCRdb ran MiXCR on the 5' RACE reads. The data hold approximately 1,700,000 distinct CDR3 sequences, with about 39% observed a single time. Sequenced material: blood. The receptors were gathered from a human donor in good health.

A few counts support this clonotype. V gene TRBV6-2 or TRBV6-3 combines with J gene TRBJ1-2, with 7 nucleotides matching TRBD1. CDR3 length: 14 residues. V shed 7 bases and J 3 bases; nucleotides not matched to a gene: 8. The germline V gene has CDR1 MNHEY and CDR2 SVGEGT. CDR3 loop: CASTDPGQHYGYTF. The DNA of the CDR3 is TGTGCCAGCACCGACCCGGGACAGCACTATGGCTACACCTTC.

This clonotype was counted a few times. The V and J genes are TRBV12-3 or TRBV12-4 and TRBJ2-6, with D tentatively TRBD2 (5 bases). CDR3 size: 16 residues. Trimming cost V 2 bases and J 2 bases, with 10 bases left between them. The CDR3 DNA follows: TGTGCCAGCAGTTTATCGGAGGCGACTGGGGCCAACGTCCTGACTTTC. Its protein is CASSLSEATGANVLTF.

V is TRBV6-5 and J is TRBJ2-5; D gene ambiguous. Deletions cut 6 bases from V and 5 bases from J, with 13 bases between. Germline V gene sequence: CDR1 MNHEY, CDR2 SVGAGI. The CDR3 totals 13 residues. CDR3 coding DNA: TGTGCCAGCAGATCCAAACCTTTGGAGACCCAGTACTTC. Translating it yields CASRSKPLETQYF.

The table lists this clonotype with a few counts. V gene TRBV4-1 combines with J gene TRBJ2-7; 7 nucleotides match TRBD1. Germline V gives CDR1 MGHRA, CDR2 YSYEKL. The V segment lost 5 bases and the J segment 1 base; nucleotides outside the gene matches: 5. CDR3 length: 14 residues. The CDR3 coding sequence is TGCGCCAGCAGCGCCAACAGGGGATCCTACGAGCAGTACTTC. This translates into CASSANRGSYEQYF.

The rearrangement links TRBV20-1 to TRBJ2-4; 11 nucleotides match TRBD1. The CDR3 runs 14 residues. CDR1 DFQATT and CDR2 SNEGSKA come from the germline V gene (reference sequence). Trimming took 0 bases from V and 13 from J; bases not matched to a gene: 8. The CDR3 nucleotides are TGCAGTGCTAGAGAGGACAGGGGGCGGTGGGAGCAGTACTTC. Its translation: CSAREDRGRWEQYF.

J is TRBJ1-4 and V is TRBV7-9; 7 nucleotides match TRBD1. Germline loops: CDR1 SEHNR, CDR2 FQNEAQ (reference sequence). The trim removed 6 bases at V and 8 bases at J, leaving 12 bases unmatched. The CDR3 is 15 residues long. The CDR3 DNA reads as TGTGCCAGCAGGGCCCTCGACAGGGACGTGGAAAAACTGTTTTTT. As protein: CASRALDRDVEKLFF. The full variable domain, completed using reference TRBV7-9 and TRBJ1-4, is DTGVSQNPRHKITKRGQNVTFRCDPISEHNRLYWYRQTLGQGPEFLTYFQNEAQLEKSRLLSDRFSAERPKGSFSTLEIQRTEQGDSAMYLCASRALDRDVEKLFFGSGTQLSVL.

The chain recombines TRBV9 with TRBJ2-7; D perhaps matches TRBD2 (6 bases). The V and J ends lost 3 bases and 2 bases respectively, with 12 bases between them. Germline V lookup: CDR1 SGDLS, CDR2 YYNGEE. The CDR3 spans 14 residues. CDR3 amino acids: CASSADGGPYEQYF. In DNA form, the CDR3 reads TGTGCCAGCAGCGCGGACGGGGGACCCTACGAGCAGTACTTC.

J is TRBJ2-3 and V is TRBV5-1; a possible D gene is TRBD2 (6 bases). In germline, CDR1 is SGHRS, CDR2 YFSETQ. The CDR3 totals 12 residues. Trimming pared 4 bases from V and 6 bases from J, leaving 9 bases between. CDR3 residues: CASSDRGDTQYF. CDR3 DNA sequence: TGCGCCAGCAGCGATCGGGGGGATACGCAGTATTTT.

The rearrangement uses TRBV10-3 and TRBJ1-2, with 7 bases fitting TRBD1. Germline CDR1 and CDR2: ENHRY and SYGVKD. The CDR3 runs to 13 residues. Trimming removed 2 bases from V and 4 bases from J; junction bases left unmatched: 1. CDR3 region: CAISEPGGYGYTF. As DNA, the CDR3 is TGTGCCATCAGTGAGCCAGGGGGCTATGGCTACACCTTC.

This chain links TRBV27 with TRBJ2-5; D not resolved. Per germline, CDR1 MNHEY and CDR2 SMNVEV (reference sequence). V was shortened by 3 bases and J by 2 bases, with 10 bases between the two germline ends. This CDR3 is 14 amino acids long. CDR3 sequence (DNA): TGTGCCAGCAGTTTGGGGTTAGAGCAAGAGACCCAGTACTTC. It encodes CASSLGLEQETQYF.

V is TRBV7-2 and J is TRBJ1-2, with D possibly being TRBD1 (5 bases). CDR3 size: 11 residues. The germline V gene has CDR1 SGHTA and CDR2 FQGNSA. The V and J ends lost 8 bases and 6 bases respectively, with 10 bases between them. CDR3 in amino acids: CASPGVNGYTF. The CDR3 bases are TGTGCCAGCCCGGGGGTGAATGGCTACACCTTC.

This clonotype was seen ten or more times. The chain joins TRBV7-2 to TRBJ2-7; D gene ambiguous. Trimming pared 1 base from V and 6 bases from J, leaving 10 bases between. The CDR3 runs to 13 residues. In germline, CDR1 is SGHTA, CDR2 FQGNSA. The chain's CDR3 is CASSLEGLGEQYF. CDR3 DNA: TGTGCCAGCAGCTTAGAAGGGCTAGGCGAGCAGTACTTC. The entire variable domain, with the rest obtained from reference TRBV7-2 and TRBJ2-7, is as follows: GAGVSQSPSNKVTEKGKDVELRCDPISGHTALYWYRQSLGQGLEFLIYFQGNSAPDKSGLPSDRFSAERTGGSVSTLTIQRTQQEDSAVYLCASSLEGLGEQYFGPGTRLTVT.

This clonotype has more than one count but fewer than ten. The V gene is TRBV12-3 or TRBV12-4, the J gene TRBJ2-1; D remains unclear. The CDR3 extends over 13 amino acids. The V and J ends lost 8 bases and 3 bases respectively, with 11 bases between them. CDR3 in DNA: TGTGCCAGCGGAAGGACGGGCTACAATGAGCAGTTCTTC. This sequence encodes CASGRTGYNEQFF.

The genes are TRBV6-6 and TRBJ2-7, with 9 bases fitting TRBD1. J gave up 2 bases and V 6 bases, and 8 bases lay outside the gene matches. This CDR3 is 15 amino acids long. Looked up from germline, CDR1 is MNHNY and CDR2 is SVGAGI (reference sequence). The CDR3 DNA reads as TGTGCCAGCAGCATACCCGGGACAGGGACCTACGAGCAGTACTTC. Amino acid sequence: CASSIPGTGTYEQYF.

V is TRBV6-4 and J is TRBJ2-7; D remains unclear. The CDR3 is 18 residues long. Trimming pared 0 bases from V and 5 bases from J, leaving 23 bases between. CDR1 and CDR2 from the germline V gene are MRHNA and SNTAGT. In DNA form, the CDR3 reads TGTGCCAGCAGTGACTCGAGTCATGTCGTGGTCCCGCCGAACGAGCAGTACTTC. Amino acid sequence: CASSDSSHVVVPPNEQYF.

This clonotype was detected a few times. The rearrangement uses TRBV20-1 and TRBJ2-7; weak D call: TRBD2 (6 bases). The ends were cut back, 3 bases at V and 0 bases at J, with 15 bases in the middle. Germline CDR1 is DFQATT and CDR2 is SNEGSKA (reference sequence). The length of the CDR3 is 15 residues. The CDR3 here is CSASRTLTSSYEQYF. The DNA of the CDR3 is TGCAGTGCTAGCCGCACCCTGACTAGCTCCTACGAGCAGTACTTC.

This clonotype was observed a few times. The chain carries TRBV6-5 and TRBJ2-1; no definite D call. Trimming took 4 bases from V and 6 from J, leaving 16 bases between them. Germline CDR1 and CDR2: MNHEY and SVGAGI. The CDR3 is 15 amino acids. In nucleotides, the CDR3 is TGTGCCAGCAGTTTAAGGCGCCTTCCTGGCAATGAGCAGTTCTTC. As protein: CASSLRRLPGNEQFF.

The V gene is TRBV28, the J gene TRBJ2-7; 7 bases line up with TRBD2. Germline V gene sequence: CDR1 MDHEN, CDR2 SYDVKM. The CDR3 spans 17 residues. V was pared by 3 bases and J by 5 bases, with 16 bases of the junction left unmatched. The CDR3 here is CASSFFPSLANLDEQYF. The CDR3 DNA sequence: TGTGCCAGCAGTTTTTTTCCATCACTAGCGAATTTGGACGAGCAGTACTTC.

This clonotype was detected only a few times. The gene calls are TRBV5-1 and TRBJ2-1, with TRBD1 matching 7 bases. CDR1 is SGHRS, CDR2 YFSETQ, per germline. CDR3 length equals 16 residues. With 5 bases clipped from V and 4 bases from J, the junction kept 12 bases outside the gene matches. DNA for the CDR3: TGCGCCAGCAGTCTCGCCGGGACAGCGTTGTACAATGAGCAGTTCTTC. Residues: CASSLAGTALYNEQFF.

The chain employs TRBV7-2 and TRBJ1-1, with unresolved D. Germline CDR1 and CDR2: SGHTA and FQGNSA. Deletions cut 2 bases from V and 4 bases from J, with 8 bases between. The CDR3 has 13 residues. The chain's CDR3 is CASSLSIATEAFF. The CDR3, as DNA: TGTGCCAGCAGCTTATCCATAGCCACTGAAGCTTTCTTT.

This chain uses TRBV6-1 with TRBJ1-2, with no clear D. CDR1 MNHNS and CDR2 SASEGT come from the germline V gene. V lost 4 bases and J lost 8, with 20 bases in between. The length of the CDR3 is 15 residues. CDR3 amino acids: CASSATFITPGGYTF. DNA of the CDR3: TGTGCCAGCAGTGCCACTTTTATCACACCCGGGGGCTACACCTTC.

This clonotype showed up just a few times. Here the CDR3 reads CSALKILGRDNEQFF. The CDR3 DNA reads TGCAGTGCTCTGAAAATACTAGGGAGGGATAATGAGCAGTTCTTC. The chain joins TRBV20-1 to TRBJ2-1, with TRBD2 matching over 7 bases. Germline CDR1 is DFQATT and CDR2 is SNEGSKA (reference sequence). Trimming cost V 5 bases and J 7 bases; bases outside gene matches: 14. The CDR3 totals 15 residues.